The 26 T cell receptor beta chains in this list originate from one sample, sequenced in a study of blood T cell repertoires in COVID-19. The protocol was immunoSEQ multiplex PCR, while the TCRdb copy is restricted to in-frame clones and leaves out a portion. The sample yields 150,000 to 200,000 clones, 89% seen once. The sequenced material came from PBMCs or T cells enriched from blood (not recorded which). The receptors were gathered from a middle-aged woman with acute COVID-19.

The chain links TRBV5-6 to TRBJ2-3, with D possibly being TRBD2 (6 bases). Per the germline V gene, CDR1 is SGHDT and CDR2 is YYEEEE. The CDR3 totals 15 residues. V was clipped by 1 base and J by 3 bases, with 12 bases between them. CDR3 residues: CASSLFPGRTDTQYF. CDR3 bases: TGTGCCAGCAGCTTGTTCCCCGGGAGAACAGATACGCAGTATTTT.

The J gene is TRBJ1-2, the V gene TRBV24-1; no clear D. The CDR3 length is 14 residues. Germline CDR1 and CDR2: KGHDR and SFDVKD. Trimming left V 4 bases short and J 4 bases short, with 12 bases between. The CDR3 spells CATSDPGLGYGYTF. The CDR3 nucleotides are TGTGCCACCAGTGACCCCGGACTGGGCTATGGCTACACCTTC.

The rearrangement links TRBV7-9 to TRBJ2-3, with D possibly matching TRBD2 (5 bases). The CDR3 has 17 amino acids. V was shortened by 4 bases and J by 2 bases, with 19 bases between the two germline ends. Germline CDR1 and CDR2: SEHNR and FQNEAQ (reference sequence). CDR3 DNA: TGTGCCAGCAGCTCGGGATCAGCTAGGGTTTTCACAGATACGCAGTATTTT. Amino acids: CASSSGSARVFTDTQYF.

The chain has TRBV30 and TRBJ1-4; 7 positions agree with TRBD1. Trimming cost V 1 base and J 5 bases; bases outside gene matches: 10. The germline V gene encodes CDR1 GTSNPN and CDR2 SVGIG (reference sequence). This CDR3 has 16 amino acids. The CDR3 nucleotides are TGTGCCTGGAGTGGCAAAGGGACAGCCGAGAATGAAAAACTGTTTTTT. Protein: CAWSGKGTAENEKLFF.

J is TRBJ1-2 and V is TRBV15, with a tentative D call TRBD1 (6 bases). This CDR3 has 15 residues. CDR1 is LNHNV, CDR2 YYDKDF, per germline (reference sequence). V was clipped by 0 bases and J by 2 bases, with 10 bases between them. As DNA, the CDR3 is TGTGCCACCAGCAGAGATCTACAGGGAAACTATGGCTACACCTTC. As protein: CATSRDLQGNYGYTF.

The chain has TRBV5-1 and TRBJ1-1, with D possibly being TRBD1 (6 bases). The length of the CDR3 is 16 residues. Germline V CDR1 and CDR2: SGHRS, YFSETQ. Between the trimmed V and J ends, which lost 4 bases and 4 bases, there was a span of 20 bases. CDR3 sequence reads: CASSPSPGGNFTEAFF. The CDR3, as DNA: TGCGCCAGCAGCCCCTCTCCTGGGGGCAACTTCACTGAAGCTTTCTTT. The full variable domain, rest sourced from reference TRBV5-1 and TRBJ1-1, is KAGVTQTPRYLIKTRGQQVTLSCSPISGHRSVSWYQQTPGQGLQFLFEYFSETQRNKGNFPGRFSGRQFSNSRSEMNVSTLELGDSALYLCASSPSPGGNFTEAFFGQGTRLTVV.

The chain combines TRBV5-4 with TRBJ2-5, with 10 bases that match TRBD2. J lost 2 bases, V lost 5 bases, and 9 bases had no gene match. This CDR3 is 16 amino acids long. Germline lookup yields CDR1 SGHNT and CDR2 YYREEE (reference sequence). In DNA, the CDR3 is TGTGCCAGCAGTCGGACTAGCGGAACCCAGCAAGAGACCCAGTACTTC. Amino acid sequence: CASSRTSGTQQETQYF.

The J gene is TRBJ2-5, the V gene TRBV28; 12 positions agree with TRBD2. From germline, CDR1 is MDHEN and CDR2 SYDVKM. CDR3 length equals 15 residues. V trimming: 5 bases; J trimming: 3 bases; junction bases outside the gene matches: 4. CDR3 sequence reads: CASSPRTSGKETQYF. The CDR3 bases are TGTGCCAGCAGTCCGAGGACTAGCGGGAAAGAGACCCAGTACTTC.

The CDR3 sequence is CASSPHPKSSYNSPLHF. The CDR3 DNA sequence: TGTGCCAGCTCCCCCCACCCCAAGAGCTCCTATAATTCACCCCTCCACTTT. The V call is TRBV28, the J call TRBJ1-6; D gene ambiguous. V gave up 8 bases and J gave up 0 bases, with 17 bases separating them. The CDR3 is made up of 17 amino acids. In germline, CDR1 is MDHEN, CDR2 SYDVKM.

This clone was counted once. The CDR3 loop is CSASQTGPPRGEKLFF. As DNA, the CDR3 is TGCAGTGCTAGTCAGACAGGCCCCCCAAGGGGGGAAAAACTGTTTTTT. This sequence joins TRBV20-1 and TRBJ1-4; the D gene is possibly TRBD1 (6 bases). The germline gives CDR1 DFQATT, CDR2 SNEGSKA (reference sequence). This CDR3 region has 16 residues. V lost 3 bases and J lost 8, with 22 bases in between.

For the CDR3, the DNA is TGTGCCAGCAGTTTCCGGGGAGCAGATACGCAGTATTTT. It yields the protein CASSFRGADTQYF. The rearrangement joins TRBV27 to TRBJ2-3; D might be TRBD2 (5 bases). Germline V gene data show CDR1 as MNHEY and CDR2 as SMNVEV (reference sequence). V lost 3 bases and J 4 bases, leaving 8 bases between the germline ends. The CDR3 is made up of 13 amino acids.

This clone appeared a single time. The chain links TRBV28 to TRBJ1-6, with 7 bases lining up with TRBD1. CDR3 size: 17 residues. Germline V gene lookup returns CDR1 MDHEN and CDR2 SYDVKM. Trimming cost V 6 bases and J 0 bases; bases outside gene matches: 8. The CDR3 nucleotides are TGTGCCAGCAGCTCAGACAGGGCCGACTCCTATAATTCACCCCTCCACTTT. Translated, it gives CASSSDRADSYNSPLHF. The full variable domain, rest sourced from reference TRBV28 and TRBJ1-6, is DVKVTQSSRYLVKRTGEKVFLECVQDMDHENMFWYRQDPGLGLRLIYFSYDVKMKEKGDIPEGYSVSREKKERFSLILESASTNQTSMYLCASSSDRADSYNSPLHFGNGTRLTVT.

The chain is built from TRBV19 and TRBJ1-2, with TRBD1 matching 8 bases. The CDR3 extends over 15 amino acids. Per germline, CDR1 LNHDA and CDR2 SQIVND (reference sequence). V lost 5 bases, J lost 0 bases, and 5 bases stayed unmatched. The CDR3 protein is CASSPGTGANYGYTF. CDR3 sequence (DNA): TGTGCCAGTAGTCCGGGGACAGGCGCTAACTATGGCTACACCTTC.

V and J are TRBV4-3 and TRBJ2-3; D perhaps matches TRBD2 (5 bases). Trimming pared 0 bases from V and 10 bases from J, leaving 14 bases between. The germline V gene encodes CDR1 LGHNA and CDR2 YSLEER. This CDR3 region has 14 residues. This CDR3 is CASSQDRQAGAQYF. As DNA, the CDR3 is TGCGCCAGCAGCCAAGATCGTCAGGCGGGTGCGCAGTATTTT.

The chain has TRBV7-8 and TRBJ2-6; possibly TRBD2 for D (5 bases). With 0 bases removed from V and 2 bases from J, the gap between germline ends came to 8 bases. From germline, CDR1 is SGHVS and CDR2 FQNEAQ. The CDR3 has 16 residues. The CDR3 region has the DNA TGTGCCAGCAGCTTAGCGATCGGGGCTGGGGCCAACGTCCTGACTTTC. Translating gives CASSLAIGAGANVLTF. The full variable domain, with the rest looked up from reference TRBV7-8 and TRBJ2-6, is GAGVSQSPRYKVAKRGQDVALRCDPISGHVSLFWYQQALGQGPEFLTYFQNEAQLDKSGLPSDRFFAERPEGSVSTLKIQRTQQEDSAVYLCASSLAIGAGANVLTFGAGSRLTVL.

The V and J genes are TRBV6-5 and TRBJ1-6; perhaps TRBD1 as D (5 bases). The V end lost 2 bases, the J end lost 9 bases, and 8 bases lay between the germline ends. The CDR3 is made up of 13 amino acids. From germline, CDR1 is MNHEY and CDR2 SVGAGI. CDR3 amino acids: CASSYRGGSPLHF. The CDR3 DNA sequence: TGTGCCAGCAGTTACAGGGGAGGTTCACCCCTCCACTTT.

This sequence joins TRBV30 and TRBJ1-2; D uncertain. There are 16 residues in the CDR3. V was clipped by 2 bases and J by 3 bases, with 19 bases between them. CDR1 is GTSNPN and CDR2 is SVGIG in the germline V gene (reference sequence). Here the CDR3 reads CAWSLGFSRADYGYTF. CDR3 DNA: TGTGCCTGGAGTCTGGGGTTTTCCAGAGCGGACTATGGCTACACCTTC. The full variable domain, its missing parts supplied by reference TRBV30 and TRBJ1-2, is SQTIHQWPATLVQPVGSPLSLECTVEGTSNPNLYWYRQAAGRGLQLLFYSVGIGQISSEVPQNLSASRPQDRQFILSSKKLLLSDSGFYLCAWSLGFSRADYGYTFGSGTRLTVV.

This clone was observed once. This chain uses TRBV25-1 with TRBJ2-3, with 10 bases aligning to TRBD2. V gave up 5 bases and J gave up 9 bases; unmatched junction bases: 8. Germline values: CDR1 MGHDK, CDR2 SYGVNS. The CDR3 covers 14 residues. The CDR3 reads CASSWSSGSRTQYF. The DNA for the CDR3 is TGTGCCAGCAGTTGGTCTAGCGGGAGCCGGACGCAGTATTTT.

The rearrangement uses TRBV19 and TRBJ1-5, with 10 bases that match TRBD1. The CDR3 totals 15 residues. Germline loops: CDR1 LNHDA, CDR2 SQIVND (reference sequence). The J segment lost 9 bases and the V segment lost 10 bases, leaving 15 bases of the junction unmatched. The CDR3 protein is CATARDRGSAGPQHF. CDR3 nucleotide sequence: TGTGCCACTGCCCGGGACAGGGGTTCAGCGGGGCCCCAGCATTTT. The whole variable domain, remainder taken from reference TRBV19 and TRBJ1-5, is DGGITQSPKYLFRKEGQNVTLSCEQNLNHDAMYWYRQDPGQGLRLIYYSQIVNDFQKGDIAEGYSVSREKKESFPLTVTSAQKNPTAFYLCATARDRGSAGPQHFGDGTRLSIL.

The rearrangement joins TRBV11-2 to TRBJ2-6, with D unresolved. The germline gives CDR1 SGHAT, CDR2 FQNNGV. V was trimmed by 1 base and J by 0 bases, leaving 10 bases between them. The length of the CDR3 is 17 residues. The CDR3 nucleotides read TGTGCCAGCAGCTTAGCAGGTCTAATCTCTGGGGCCAACGTCCTGACTTTC. It translates to CASSLAGLISGANVLTF.

The rearrangement uses TRBV19 and TRBJ2-1; D is unclear. Germline V gene data show CDR1 as LNHDA and CDR2 as SQIVND (reference sequence). V was clipped by 8 bases and J by 4 bases, with 6 bases between them. The CDR3 runs to 11 residues. The CDR3 protein is CASSSYNEQFF. CDR3 in DNA: TGTGCCAGTTCCTCGTACAATGAGCAGTTCTTC.

The chain uses TRBV24-1 and TRBJ2-3; maybe TRBD2 (5 bases). Trimming removed 3 bases from V and 3 bases from J, with 12 bases in between. The CDR3 totals 15 residues. Germline CDR1 and CDR2: KGHDR and SFDVKD. The chain's CDR3 is CATSDPAGTTDTQYF. In nucleotides, the CDR3 is TGTGCCACCAGTGATCCTGCGGGCACGACAGATACGCAGTATTTT.

Here the CDR3 reads CASIPGSSYNEQFF. CDR3 DNA: TGTGCCAGTATTCCTGGGAGCTCCTACAATGAGCAGTTCTTC. V gene TRBV19 combines with J gene TRBJ2-1; maybe TRBD2 (5 bases). The V gene's germline CDR1 is LNHDA and CDR2 SQIVND (reference sequence). This CDR3 has 14 residues. Trimming shortened V by 7 bases and J by 0 bases, and 10 bases separated the two germline ends.

This sequence joins TRBV2 and TRBJ1-6; D unclear. The CDR3 has 11 residues. CDR1 and CDR2 from the germline V gene are SNHLY and FYNNEI. Trimming pared 6 bases from V and 8 bases from J, leaving 5 bases between. In nucleotides, the CDR3 is TGTGCCAGCAGCCGAGATTCACCCCTCCACTTT. This gives the protein CASSRDSPLHF.

CDR3: CASSLVGQSDSPLHF. CDR3 nucleotides: TGTGCCAGCAGCTTAGTTGGGCAGTCCGATTCACCCCTCCACTTT. The genes are TRBV7-8 and TRBJ1-6; D ambiguous. The CDR3 is 15 amino acids. Trimming pared 1 base from V and 8 bases from J, leaving 12 bases between. In germline, CDR1 is SGHVS, CDR2 FQNEAQ.

This chain joins TRBV30 and TRBJ2-3; TRBD2 might be the D (7 bases). V was clipped by 0 bases and J by 4 bases, with 14 bases between them. CDR1 GTSNPN and CDR2 SVGIG come from the germline V gene (reference sequence). The CDR3 sequence is 15 residues long. The CDR3 DNA follows: TGTGCCTGGAGTGTACTGGGGGGGCCCTCAGATACGCAGTATTTT. This sequence encodes CAWSVLGGPSDTQYF.